This entry lists 30 T cell receptor beta chains sequenced from one sample in a study of CD4 and CD8 cells across lung adenocarcinoma regions. TCRdb used MiXCR to reprocess the PCR reads, holding one entry per CDR3 protein. The data contain under 25,000 distinct CDR3 sequences, about 50% of them seen just once; the ten biggest clones take up approximately 26%. Sequenced: CD8+ T cells from the center of a lung tumor. The receptors here all came from a female donor with lung adenocarcinoma. The CD4 and CD8 labels of this study may be unreliable.

Ten or more counts support this clonotype. In DNA, the CDR3 is TGTGCCAGCGGGGGGGGGAACAATGAGCAGTTCTTC. Protein sequence: CASGGGNNEQFF. The chain links TRBV12-3 or TRBV12-4 to TRBJ2-1, with TRBD2 matching 7 bases. Trimming took 8 bases from V and 5 from J; bases not matched to a gene: 3. The CDR3 has 12 amino acids.

This clonotype was seen just once. A junction end diverges from the germline sequence, so it may reflect a read error. The CDR3 protein is CASSLNPGARADIQYF. The DNA for the CDR3 is TGTGCCAGCAGCTTGAACCCAGGGGCGAGGGCAGATATTCAGTACTTT. The chain carries TRBV5-5 and TRBJ2-3; weak D call: TRBD1 (6 bases). Germline V CDR1 and CDR2: SGHKS, YYEKEE (reference sequence). This CDR3 is 16 amino acids long.

This chain connects TRBV27 to TRBJ2-5; D might be TRBD1 or TRBD2, each matching 6 bases. V lost 11 bases and J 0 bases, leaving 19 bases between the germline ends. Germline V gene data show CDR1 as MNHEY and CDR2 as SMNVEV (reference sequence). The CDR3 consists of 15 residues. The CDR3 DNA reads as TGTGCCGGGGGGCCCGGGGGCTGTGACCAAGAGACCCAGTACTTC. Translating it yields CAGGPGGCDQETQYF.

Notes on this clonotype: The junction differs from germline at one of its ends, possibly a read error. The chain joins TRBV6-5 to TRBJ2-3; D might be TRBD2 (5 bases). Looked up from germline, CDR1 is MNHEY and CDR2 is SVGAGI. This CDR3 region has 15 residues. Written as DNA, the CDR3 is TGTGCCAGCAGTTGGGTACCGGGAACCAAAGACACTCAGTATTTC. Encoded protein: CASSWVPGTKDTQYF.

The chain is built from TRBV6-5 and TRBJ1-1, with unresolved D. Per the germline V gene, CDR1 is MNHEY and CDR2 is SVGAGI. The CDR3 is 14 residues long. Trimming removed 0 bases at V and 7 bases at J, with 12 bases between. CDR3 loop: CASSYSAGIGEAFF. As DNA, the CDR3 is TGTGCCAGCAGTTACTCAGCGGGGATAGGTGAAGCTTTCTTT.

A word on this clonotype: One end of the junction varies from germline; a read error may be responsible. The chain has TRBV10-3 and TRBJ2-3; the D gene is possibly TRBD1 (5 bases). The CDR3 consists of 14 residues. The germline gives CDR1 ENHRY, CDR2 SYGVKD. Here the CDR3 DNA reads TGTGCGGGGCTCGGGTGTTCAGGCGAAGAGACGCAGTACTTT. This sequence encodes CAGLGCSGEETQYF.

This chain joins TRBV30 and TRBJ1-2, with TRBD1 matching over 7 bases. The V gene's germline CDR1 is GTSNPN and CDR2 SVGIG (reference sequence). There are 13 residues in the CDR3. Trimming took 1 base from V and 8 from J; bases not matched to a gene: 7. This chain's CDR3 is CAWSDRGPTGYTF. The CDR3 bases are TGTGCCTGGAGTGACAGGGGACCGACGGGCTACACCTTC.

This clonotype appeared many times. V usage is TRBV27 and J usage is TRBJ2-3; TRBD2 agrees at 13 bases. The V gene end was trimmed by 6 bases and the J gene end by 6 bases; junction bases not matched to a gene: 6. The CDR3 extends over 15 amino acids. Germline V gene data show CDR1 as MNHEY and CDR2 as SMNVEV (reference sequence). The CDR3 is CASRTSGRRTDTQYF. In DNA, the CDR3 is TGTGCCAGCAGGACTAGCGGGAGGCGAACTGATACGCAGTATTTT.

This chain links TRBV5-1 with TRBJ2-1; D gene ambiguous. TRBJ2-7 matches the DNA end more closely, so the J call is doubtful. The CDR3 has 14 residues. CDR1 is SGHRS and CDR2 is YFSETQ in the germline V gene. The CDR3 protein is CASSLSADLYEQYF. CDR3 in DNA: TGCGCCAGCAGCTTATCGGCAGACCTCTACGAGCAGTACTTC.

J is TRBJ2-1 and V is TRBV27; D unclear. The DNA matches TRBJ2-7 better at its end, which makes the J call doubtful. Looked up from germline, CDR1 is MNHEY and CDR2 is SMNVEV (reference sequence). The CDR3 length is 16 residues. CDR3 protein: CASSLEAKPLYYEQYF. CDR3 DNA sequence: TGTGCCAGCAGTTTAGAGGCCAAACCTCTTTACTACGAGCAGTACTTC.

The chain has TRBV6-1 and TRBJ2-4; D unclear. CDR3 length: 16 amino acids. CDR1 is MNHNS, CDR2 SASEGT, per germline. The V gene lost 3 bases and the J gene lost 13 bases, with 25 bases spanning the gap. Here the CDR3 DNA reads TGTGCCAGCAGTGAGGTAAGACGCCTTGCCAAAAACACCCAGTACTTC. It codes for CASSEVRRLAKNTQYF.

This clonotype turned up a few times. The chain employs TRBV7-6 and TRBJ2-1; maybe TRBD1 (6 bases). CDR3 size: 12 residues. The V gene's germline CDR1 is SGHVS and CDR2 FNYEAQ. The V gene lost 5 bases and the J gene lost 6 bases, with 8 bases spanning the gap. The CDR3 reads CASSATGNEQFF. In nucleotides, the CDR3 is TGTGCCAGCAGCGCGACAGGCAATGAGCAGTTCTTC.

Notes on this clonotype: An end of the junction does not agree with germline; a read error may underlie this. This chain connects TRBV27 to TRBJ2-4; D unresolved. This CDR3 comprises 12 residues. Germline loops: CDR1 MNHEY, CDR2 SMNVEV (reference sequence). The CDR3, as DNA: TGCGCCGGCAGTCCAGCCACAAATACGCAGTACTTC. Its translation is CAGSPATNTQYF.

This clonotype showed up many times. V is TRBV9 and J is TRBJ2-4, with D uncertain. V was cut by 0 bases and J by 6 bases, with 10 bases left in between. Germline V CDR1 and CDR2: SGDLS, YYNGEE. CDR3 length equals 14 residues. The CDR3 protein is CASSVVPDLNIQYF. The CDR3 DNA sequence: TGTGCCAGCAGCGTAGTTCCTGATTTAAACATTCAGTACTTC.

The chain joins TRBV6-5 to TRBJ2-1; maybe TRBD1 (6 bases). This CDR3 is built from 15 residues. Germline V gives CDR1 MNHEY, CDR2 SVGAGI. V gave up 4 bases and J gave up 8 bases, with 18 bases separating them. As DNA, the CDR3 is TGTGCCAGCAGTTCCGGGACAACGATCTGGGATGAGCAGTTCTTC. Protein sequence: CASSSGTTIWDEQFF.

The rearrangement uses TRBV7-3 and TRBJ2-5; the D is unclear. CDR1 is SGHTA, CDR2 FQGTGA, per germline. V lost 2 bases, J lost 5 bases, and 15 bases lay in between. CDR3 length equals 15 residues. The CDR3 DNA follows: TGTGCCAGCAGCTTACAGCCCGCGGCCGGGGAGACCCAGTACTTC. Translating gives CASSLQPAAGETQYF. Based on the CDR3 plus reference TRBV7-3 and TRBJ2-5, the full variable domain is GAGVSQTPSNKVTEKGKYVELRCDPISGHTALYWYRQSLGQGPEFLIYFQGTGAADDSGLPNDRFFAVRPEGSVSTLKIQRTERGDSAVYLCASSLQPAAGETQYFGPGTRLLVL.

This clonotype was observed many times. V is TRBV7-2 and J is TRBJ2-3, with TRBD2 matching 8 bases. V lost 4 bases to trimming and J lost 2 bases; unmatched junction nucleotides: 8. CDR3 length: 16 amino acids. CDR1 is SGHTA and CDR2 is FQGNSA in the germline V gene. CDR3 region: CASSSRRGGNTDTQYF. For the CDR3, the DNA is TGTGCCAGCAGCTCCCGCCGCGGGGGGAACACAGATACGCAGTATTTT. Drawing the rest from reference TRBV7-2 and TRBJ2-3, the complete variable domain is GAGVSQSPSNKVTEKGKDVELRCDPISGHTALYWYRQSLGQGLEFLIYFQGNSAPDKSGLPSDRFSAERTGGSVSTLTIQRTQQEDSAVYLCASSSRRGGNTDTQYFGPGTRLTVL.

The genes are TRBV27 and TRBJ2-5, with D perhaps TRBD1 (5 bases). With 6 bases removed from V and 3 bases from J, the gap between germline ends came to 20 bases. The CDR3 consists of 16 residues. Germline CDR1 is MNHEY and CDR2 is SMNVEV (reference sequence). In nucleotides, the CDR3 is TGTGCCAGCAGGGGGCAAGGGGTGTGCAACAAAGAGACCCAGTACTTC. It is translated as CASRGQGVCNKETQYF.

Concerning this clonotype itself: At one end the junction does not follow the germline gene, possibly because of a read error. The chain is built from TRBV6-5 and TRBJ2-2; the D gene is possibly TRBD2 (6 bases). The length of the CDR3 is 18 residues. Germline CDR1 and CDR2: MNHEY and SVGAGI. The CDR3 spells CASSYLKRGSGSTGALFF. As DNA, the CDR3 is TGTGCCAGCAGTTACCTAAAACGGGGGAGTGGAAGCACCGGGGCGCTGTTTTTT.

This clonotype was seen a few times. V gene TRBV6-5 combines with J gene TRBJ1-2, with 9 bases lining up with TRBD1. The germline gives CDR1 MNHEY, CDR2 SVGAGI. The CDR3 is 14 residues long. V shed 5 bases, J shed 10 bases, and the junction held 11 bases outside the gene matches. CDR3 in amino acids: CASSQLGQGMTYTF. The DNA of the CDR3 is TGTGCCAGCAGTCAACTCGGACAGGGGATGACCTACACCTTC.

The rearrangement uses TRBV27 and TRBJ2-4; TRBD2 is a possible D gene (5 bases). The CDR3 is made up of 16 amino acids. The ends were cut back, 2 bases at V and 13 bases at J, with 24 bases in the middle. Germline V gene lookup returns CDR1 MNHEY and CDR2 SMNVEV (reference sequence). CDR3 sequence reads: CASSLTGKGAKDTQYF. The CDR3 bases are TGTGCCAGCAGTTTAACGGGGAAGGGAGCCAAAGACACGCAGTACTTC.

Regarding this clonotype: The junction departs from germline at one end; a sequencing error may be responsible. The V and J genes are TRBV10-1 and TRBJ2-4, with D maybe TRBD1 (6 bases). CDR3 length: 15 amino acids. Germline CDR1 WNHNN, CDR2 SYGVQD (reference sequence). The CDR3 spells CGSSPGLGAKDTQYF. The CDR3 DNA reads TGCGGCAGCAGTCCGGGGTTGGGGGCCAAAGACACTCAGTACTTC.

The sample holds one count of this clonotype. This chain joins TRBV10-1 and TRBJ2-5; 9 positions match TRBD2. This CDR3 contains 16 residues. The V gene end was trimmed by 6 bases and the J gene end by 11 bases; junction bases not matched to a gene: 19. Looked up from germline, CDR1 is WNHNN and CDR2 is SYGVQD (reference sequence). Here the CDR3 DNA reads TGCGCCAGCAGGGGCGGGGGGGGGCGTGACCAAGAGATTCAGTACTTC. Residues: CASRGGGGRDQEIQYF.

In its sample, this clonotype is medium-sized. This chain links TRBV6-5 with TRBJ2-3, with D unclear. CDR3 size: 15 residues. Germline CDR1 is MNHEY and CDR2 is SVGAGI. The V gene lost 7 bases and the J gene lost 0 bases, with 14 bases spanning the gap. CDR3 nucleotides: TGTGCCAGCAACCTTAGAAATCCTAGCACAGATACGCAGTATTTT. Protein: CASNLRNPSTDTQYF.

Note on this clonotype: One end of the junction does not line up with germline, which may come from a read error. The V call is TRBV4-1, the J call TRBJ2-5; D tentatively reads TRBD1 or TRBD2 (5 bases each). The germline V gene has CDR1 MGHRA and CDR2 YSYEKL. The CDR3 is 14 residues long. CDR3 nucleotides: TGCGCCCGCAGCCAGGGCGCTGGATCCGGGACCCTGAACTTC. It is translated as CARSQGAGSGTLNF.

The chain couples TRBV6-5 to TRBJ2-1; 10 positions match TRBD2. The J call is in doubt because the DNA end fits TRBJ2-5 better. Germline V gives CDR1 MNHEY, CDR2 SVGAGI. The CDR3 sequence is 18 residues long. This chain's CDR3 is CASSYSALAGSGGETQYF. Written as DNA, the CDR3 is TGTGCCAGCAGTTACTCGGCACTAGCGGGGTCTGGAGGGGAGACCCAGTACTTC.

The chain carries TRBV6-5 and TRBJ2-3, with TRBD1 identical over 7 bases. There are 15 residues in the CDR3. Germline CDR1 reads MNHEY; CDR2 reads SVGAGI. Unmatched junction bases numbered 4, after V lost 2 bases and J lost 2 bases. The CDR3: CASSYGTAITDTQYF. The CDR3 bases are TGTGCCAGCAGTTACGGGACAGCCATCACAGATACGCAGTATTTT.

The rearrangement joins TRBV28 to TRBJ2-3; no clear D gene. V gave up 3 bases and J gave up 5 bases, with 15 bases separating them. The CDR3 is made up of 15 amino acids. Germline CDR1 is MDHEN and CDR2 is SYDVKM. The CDR3 here is CASSLAVRAKDTQYF. For the CDR3, the DNA is TGTGCCAGCAGTTTGGCGGTTAGAGCCAAAGATACGCAGTATTTT.

As concerns this clonotype: A junction end diverges from the germline sequence, so it may reflect a read error. The chain combines TRBV7-6 with TRBJ2-1, with TRBD2 as a possible D gene (7 bases). The CDR3 contains 16 residues. Germline values: CDR1 SGHVS, CDR2 FNYEAQ. CDR3 DNA sequence: TGTGCCAGCGCGGGGGTCGGGGGCCGTGACCAAGAGACCCAGTATTTC. Translated, it gives CASAGVGGRDQETQYF. Drawing the rest from reference TRBV7-6 and TRBJ2-1, the complete variable domain is GAGVSQSPRYKVTKRGQDVALRCDPISGHVSLYWYRQALGQGPEFLTYFNYEAQQDKSGLPNDRFSAERPEGSISTLTIQRTEQRDSAMYRCASAGVGGRDQETQYFGPGTRLTVL.

This clonotype was seen a few times. This chain connects TRBV4-1 to TRBJ2-1; 9 positions agree with TRBD2. V trimming: 4 bases; J trimming: 8 bases; junction bases outside the gene matches: 9. The CDR3 extends over 15 amino acids. Looked up from germline, CDR1 is MGHRA and CDR2 is YSYEKL. The CDR3 reads CASSLSGRGEDEQFF. Here the CDR3 DNA reads TGCGCCAGCAGCCTTAGCGGGAGAGGGGAGGATGAGCAGTTCTTC.